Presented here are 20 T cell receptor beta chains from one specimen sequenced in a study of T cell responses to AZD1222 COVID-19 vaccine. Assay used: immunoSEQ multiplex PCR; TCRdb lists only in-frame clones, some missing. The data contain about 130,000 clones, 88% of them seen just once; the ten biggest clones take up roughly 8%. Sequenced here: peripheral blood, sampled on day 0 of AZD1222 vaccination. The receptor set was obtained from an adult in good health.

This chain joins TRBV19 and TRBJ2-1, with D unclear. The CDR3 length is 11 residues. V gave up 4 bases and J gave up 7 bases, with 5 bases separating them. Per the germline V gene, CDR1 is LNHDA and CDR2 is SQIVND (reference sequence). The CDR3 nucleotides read TGTGCCAGTAGTAGATGGAATGAGCAGTTCTTC. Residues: CASSRWNEQFF.

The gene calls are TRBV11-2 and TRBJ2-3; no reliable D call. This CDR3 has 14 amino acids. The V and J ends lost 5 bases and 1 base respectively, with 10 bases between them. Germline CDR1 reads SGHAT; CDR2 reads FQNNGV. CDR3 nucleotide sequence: TGTGCCAGCAGCATCTACTCGGGCACAGATACGCAGTATTTT. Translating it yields CASSIYSGTDTQYF.

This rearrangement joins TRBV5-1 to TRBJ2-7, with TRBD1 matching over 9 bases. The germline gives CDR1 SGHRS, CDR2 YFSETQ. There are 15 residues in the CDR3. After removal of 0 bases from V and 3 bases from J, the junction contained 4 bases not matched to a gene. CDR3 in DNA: TGCGCCAGCAGCTTGGGGACAGGGGTCGACTACGAGCAGTACTTC. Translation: CASSLGTGVDYEQYF.

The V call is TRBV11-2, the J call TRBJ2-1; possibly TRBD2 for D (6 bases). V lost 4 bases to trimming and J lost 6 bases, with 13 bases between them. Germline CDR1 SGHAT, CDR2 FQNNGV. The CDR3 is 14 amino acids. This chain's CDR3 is CASSSLGLGNEQFF. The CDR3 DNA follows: TGTGCCAGCAGCTCCCTGGGACTGGGCAATGAGCAGTTCTTC.

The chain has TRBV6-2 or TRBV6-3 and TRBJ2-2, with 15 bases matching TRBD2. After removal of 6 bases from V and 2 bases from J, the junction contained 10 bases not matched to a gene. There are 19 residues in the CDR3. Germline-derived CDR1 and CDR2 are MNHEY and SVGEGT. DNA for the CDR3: TGTGCCAGCAGCCCAGTCTTGGGACTAGCGGGAGGTAACACCGGGGAGCTGTTTTTT. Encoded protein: CASSPVLGLAGGNTGELFF.

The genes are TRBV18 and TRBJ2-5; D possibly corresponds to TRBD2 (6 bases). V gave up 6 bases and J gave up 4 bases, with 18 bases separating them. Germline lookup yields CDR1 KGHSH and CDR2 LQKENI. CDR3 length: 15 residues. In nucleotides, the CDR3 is TGTGCCAGCTCGCCCTCGTGGGACTGGGGAGAGACCCAGTACTTC. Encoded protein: CASSPSWDWGETQYF.

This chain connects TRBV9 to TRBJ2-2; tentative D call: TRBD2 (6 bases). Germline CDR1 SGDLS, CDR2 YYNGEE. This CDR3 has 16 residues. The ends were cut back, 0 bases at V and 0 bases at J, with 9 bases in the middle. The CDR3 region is CASSVDGTANTGELFF. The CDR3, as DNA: TGTGCCAGCAGCGTAGACGGGACTGCGAACACCGGGGAGCTGTTTTTT. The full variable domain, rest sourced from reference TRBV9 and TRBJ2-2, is DSGVTQTPKHLITATGQRVTLRCSPRSGDLSVYWYQQSLDQGLQFLIQYYNGEERAKGNILERFSAQQFPDLHSELNLSSLELGDSALYFCASSVDGTANTGELFFGEGSRLTVL.

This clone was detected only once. The CDR3 region has the DNA TGTGCCAGTAGTCCTAGGGGTAGCAATCAGCCCCAGCATTTT. This encodes CASSPRGSNQPQHF. The chain employs TRBV19 and TRBJ1-5; D is possibly TRBD1 (5 bases). The germline V gene encodes CDR1 LNHDA and CDR2 SQIVND (reference sequence). This CDR3 comprises 14 residues. The ends were cut back, 5 bases at V and 0 bases at J, with 8 bases in the middle.

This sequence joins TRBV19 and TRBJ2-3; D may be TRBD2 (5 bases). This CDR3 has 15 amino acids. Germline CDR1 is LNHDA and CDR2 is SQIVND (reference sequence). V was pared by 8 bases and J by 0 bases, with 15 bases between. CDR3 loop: CASRGGSSSTDTQYF. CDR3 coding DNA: TGTGCCAGTCGCGGCGGGTCCTCTAGCACAGATACGCAGTATTTT.

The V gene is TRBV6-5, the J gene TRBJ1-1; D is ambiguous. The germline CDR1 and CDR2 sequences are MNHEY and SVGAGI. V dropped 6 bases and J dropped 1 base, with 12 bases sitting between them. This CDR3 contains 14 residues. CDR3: CASSPPGGNTEAFF. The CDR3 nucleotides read TGTGCCAGCAGCCCCCCGGGCGGGAACACTGAAGCTTTCTTT.

CDR3 residues: CATSSLPPGPGVRETQYF. The CDR3 coding sequence is TGTGCCACCTCCTCTCTTCCGCCAGGGCCGGGAGTCCGGGAGACCCAGTACTTC. V and J are TRBV15 and TRBJ2-5; tentative D call: TRBD2 (6 bases). The V and J ends lost 8 bases and 5 bases respectively, with 30 bases between them. Germline CDR1 is LNHNV and CDR2 is YYDKDF (reference sequence). The CDR3 runs to 18 residues.

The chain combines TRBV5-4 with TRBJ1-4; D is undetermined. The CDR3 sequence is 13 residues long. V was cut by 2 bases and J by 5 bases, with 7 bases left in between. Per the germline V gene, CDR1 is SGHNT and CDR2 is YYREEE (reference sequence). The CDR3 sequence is CASSLDPNEKLFF. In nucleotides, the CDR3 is TGTGCCAGCAGCTTAGACCCCAATGAAAAACTGTTTTTT. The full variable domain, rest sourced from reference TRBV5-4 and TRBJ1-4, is ETGVTQSPTHLIKTRGQQVTLRCSSQSGHNTVSWYQQALGQGPQFIFQYYREEENGRGNFPPRFSGLQFPNYSSELNVNALELDDSALYLCASSLDPNEKLFFGSGTQLSVL.

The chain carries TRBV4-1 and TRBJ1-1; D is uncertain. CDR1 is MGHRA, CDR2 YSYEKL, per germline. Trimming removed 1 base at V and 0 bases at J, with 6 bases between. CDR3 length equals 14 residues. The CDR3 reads CASSQGPVNTEAFF. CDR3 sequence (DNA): TGCGCCAGCAGCCAAGGTCCGGTGAACACTGAAGCTTTCTTT.

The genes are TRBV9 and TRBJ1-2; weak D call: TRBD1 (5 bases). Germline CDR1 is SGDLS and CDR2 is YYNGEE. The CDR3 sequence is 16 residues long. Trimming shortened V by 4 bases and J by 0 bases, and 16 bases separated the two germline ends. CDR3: CASSLFDRTSNYGYTF. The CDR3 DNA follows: TGTGCCAGCAGCCTTTTCGACAGAACATCTAACTATGGCTACACCTTC. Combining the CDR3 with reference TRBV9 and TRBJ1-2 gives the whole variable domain DSGVTQTPKHLITATGQRVTLRCSPRSGDLSVYWYQQSLDQGLQFLIQYYNGEERAKGNILERFSAQQFPDLHSELNLSSLELGDSALYFCASSLFDRTSNYGYTFGSGTRLTVV.

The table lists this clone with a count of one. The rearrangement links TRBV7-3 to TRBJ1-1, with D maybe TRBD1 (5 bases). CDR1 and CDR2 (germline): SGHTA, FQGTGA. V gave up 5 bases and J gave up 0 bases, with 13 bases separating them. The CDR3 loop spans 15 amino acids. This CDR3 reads CASSPWGSLNTEAFF. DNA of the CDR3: TGTGCCAGCAGCCCCTGGGGCAGCCTGAACACTGAAGCTTTCTTT.

DNA for the CDR3: TGCGCCAGCAGTAATGAGGGGTGGGACGAGCAGTACTTC. Encoded protein: CASSNEGWDEQYF. The chain is built from TRBV5-1 and TRBJ2-7; D possibly matches TRBD1 or TRBD2 (5 bases each). Germline CDR1 SGHRS, CDR2 YFSETQ. CDR3 length: 13 amino acids. With 5 bases removed from V and 5 bases from J, the gap between germline ends came to 14 bases.

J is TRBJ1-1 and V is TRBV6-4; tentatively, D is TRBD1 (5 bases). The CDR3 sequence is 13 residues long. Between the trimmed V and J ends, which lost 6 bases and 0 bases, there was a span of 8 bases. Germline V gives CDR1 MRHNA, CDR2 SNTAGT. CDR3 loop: CASRQTVNTEAFF. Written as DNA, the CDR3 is TGTGCCAGCAGACAGACAGTGAACACTGAAGCTTTCTTT.

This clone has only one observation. DNA of the CDR3: TGCGCCAGCAGTGTGGTGGTCTCCGGGGAGCAGTACTTC. It specifies CASSVVVSGEQYF. V and J are TRBV10-1 and TRBJ2-7; D is unresolved. V was pared by 4 bases and J by 7 bases, with 14 bases between. Germline V lookup: CDR1 WNHNN, CDR2 SYGVQD (reference sequence). This CDR3 has 13 residues.

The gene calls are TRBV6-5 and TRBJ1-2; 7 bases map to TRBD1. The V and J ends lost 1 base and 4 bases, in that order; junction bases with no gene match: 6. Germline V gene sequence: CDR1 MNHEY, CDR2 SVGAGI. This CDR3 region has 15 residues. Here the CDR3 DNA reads TGTGCCAGCAGTTACTATACGACAGGGAGCTATGGCTACACCTTC. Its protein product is CASSYYTTGSYGYTF.

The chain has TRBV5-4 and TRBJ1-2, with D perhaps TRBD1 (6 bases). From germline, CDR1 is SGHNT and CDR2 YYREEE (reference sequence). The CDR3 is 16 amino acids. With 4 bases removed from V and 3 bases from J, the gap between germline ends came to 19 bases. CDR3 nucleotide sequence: TGTGCCAGCAGCCCAGAGGCGAGGACAGCCGACTATGGCTACACCTTC. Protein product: CASSPEARTADYGYTF.